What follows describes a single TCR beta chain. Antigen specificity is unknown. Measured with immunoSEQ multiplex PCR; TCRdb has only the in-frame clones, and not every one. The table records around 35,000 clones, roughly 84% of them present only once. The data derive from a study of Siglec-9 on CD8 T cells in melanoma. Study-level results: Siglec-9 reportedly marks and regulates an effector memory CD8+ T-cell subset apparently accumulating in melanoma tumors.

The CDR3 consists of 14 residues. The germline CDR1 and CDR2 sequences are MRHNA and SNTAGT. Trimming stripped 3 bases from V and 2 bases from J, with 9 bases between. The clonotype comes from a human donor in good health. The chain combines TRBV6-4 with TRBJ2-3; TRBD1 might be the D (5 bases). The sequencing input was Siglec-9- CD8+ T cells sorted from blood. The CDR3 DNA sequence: TGTGCCAGCAGTGAGACAGCTATCACAGATACGCAGTATTTT. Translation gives CASSETAITDTQYF.